This T cell receptor (beta chain) was sequenced in a study of sequential checkpoint blockade in melanoma. Study overall: Patients were randomized 1:1 to nivolumab-then-ipilimumab or ipilimumab-then-nivolumab first-line.

This sample's treatment: randomized to nivolumab then ipilimumab (arm A) or the reverse (arm B). Live CD3+CD8+ CD19− CD56− cells were sorted from PBMCs. Produced via immunoSEQ multiplex PCR; TCRdb's table is partial and in-frame only. Among tens of thousands of clones listed, 82% were seen once. This clone was recorded once. The sequence was obtained from a human donor with melanoma. The sample was CD8+ T cells sorted from blood (inferred from file names), taken from a patient given nivolumab and ipilimumab in sequence.

CDR3 sequence: CASSQDSGGPQPQHF. CDR3 bases: TGCGCCAGCAGCCAAGATTCAGGGGGCCCTCAGCCCCAGCATTTT. The chain joins TRBV4-3 to TRBJ1-5; 8 nucleotides line up with TRBD1. CDR3 length equals 15 residues. Germline V gene lookup returns CDR1 LGHNA and CDR2 YSLEER. Trimming at V came to 0 bases and at J to 6 bases, leaving 4 bases not matched to a gene.